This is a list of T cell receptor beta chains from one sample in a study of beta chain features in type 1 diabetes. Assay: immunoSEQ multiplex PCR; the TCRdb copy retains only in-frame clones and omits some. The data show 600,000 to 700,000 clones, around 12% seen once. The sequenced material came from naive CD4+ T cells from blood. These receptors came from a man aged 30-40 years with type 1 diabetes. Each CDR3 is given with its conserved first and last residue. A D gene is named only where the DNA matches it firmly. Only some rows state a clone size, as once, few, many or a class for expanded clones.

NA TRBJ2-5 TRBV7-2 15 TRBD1 CASSQRYDREETQYF TGTGCCAGCAGCCAGCGTTACGACAGGGAAGAGACCCAGTACTTC
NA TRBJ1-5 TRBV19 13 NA CASSKGGNQPQHF TGTGCCAGTAGTAAGGGGGGCAATCAGCCCCAGCATTTT
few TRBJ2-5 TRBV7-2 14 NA CASSPGGIQETQYF TGTGCCAGCAGCCCAGGGGGGATCCAAGAGACCCAGTACTTC
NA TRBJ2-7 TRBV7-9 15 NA CASSLGDWGGYEQYF TGTGCCAGCAGCTTAGGGGACTGGGGTGGCTACGAGCAGTACTTC
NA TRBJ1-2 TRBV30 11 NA CAWSATGAGTF TGTGCCTGGAGTGCGACCGGGGCCGGCACCTTC
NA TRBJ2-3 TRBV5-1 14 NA CASSRDTRTDTQYF TGCGCCAGCAGCAGGGACACTCGCACAGATACGCAGTATTTT
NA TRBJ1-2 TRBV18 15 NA CASSSQGAPTYGYTF TGTGCCAGCTCATCGCAGGGAGCTCCTACCTATGGCTACACCTTC
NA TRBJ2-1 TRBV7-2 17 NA CASSGGAVEGSVNEQFF TGTGCCAGCAGCGGGGGGGCCGTGGAAGGGTCTGTCAATGAGCAGTTCTTC
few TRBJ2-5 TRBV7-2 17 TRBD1 CASSLRQGASREETQYF TGTGCCAGCAGCTTAAGACAGGGGGCGTCTCGAGAAGAGACCCAGTACTTC
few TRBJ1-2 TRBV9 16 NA CASSARGDPSFYGYTF TGTGCCAGCAGCGCGAGGGGGGATCCAAGCTTTTATGGCTACACCTTC
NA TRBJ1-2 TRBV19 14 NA CASSSIDTNYGYTF TGTGCCAGTAGTTCGATAGACACAAACTATGGCTACACCTTC
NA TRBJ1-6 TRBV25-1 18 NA CASSESEGGSSYNSPLHF TGTGCCAGCAGTGAATCGGAGGGAGGGAGCTCCTATAATTCACCCCTCCACTTT
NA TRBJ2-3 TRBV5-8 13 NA CASSPTSTDTQYF TGTGCCAGCAGTCCAACTTCCACAGATACGCAGTATTTT
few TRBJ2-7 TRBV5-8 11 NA CASSLIYEQYF TGTGCCAGCAGCTTGATTTACGAGCAGTACTTC
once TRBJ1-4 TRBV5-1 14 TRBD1 CASSSGQGYEKLFF TGCGCCAGCAGCTCAGGACAGGGGTATGAAAAACTGTTTTTT
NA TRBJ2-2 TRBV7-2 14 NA CASSLSPNTGELFF TGTGCCAGCAGCTTGAGTCCTAACACCGGGGAGCTGTTTTTT
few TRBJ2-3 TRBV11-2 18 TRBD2 CASSLSSGTYPTTDTQYF TGTGCCAGCAGCTTATCTAGCGGCACATATCCTACCACAGATACGCAGTATTTT
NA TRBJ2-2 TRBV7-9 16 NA CASSLQGSRSTGELFF TGTGCCAGCAGCTTGCAGGGCTCCCGAAGCACCGGGGAGCTGTTTTTT
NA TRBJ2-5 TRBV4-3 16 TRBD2 CASSQEIAGGRVTQYF TGCGCCAGCAGCCAAGAGATAGCGGGGGGGAGAGTGACCCAGTACTTC
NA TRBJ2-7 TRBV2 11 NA CASSGSYEQYF TGTGCCAGCTCTGGGTCTTACGAGCAGTACTTC
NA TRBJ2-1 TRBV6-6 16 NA CASSYPARTSYNEQFF TGTGCCAGCAGTTACCCTGCTCGAACCTCCTACAATGAGCAGTTCTTC
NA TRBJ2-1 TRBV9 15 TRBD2 CASSPSGGTYNEQFF TGTGCCAGCAGCCCATCGGGGGGGACGTACAATGAGCAGTTCTTC
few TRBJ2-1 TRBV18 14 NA CASSPPSRDNEQFF TGTGCCAGCTCACCACCCAGCCGGGACAATGAGCAGTTCTTC